This T cell receptor beta chain was captured by sequencing in a study of blood T cell repertoires in COVID-19. About the research overall: Collection of acute and convalescent COVID-19 samples took place in the United States, Italy and Spain. Sample material is recorded as cDNA or gDNA derived from T cells, B-cell-depleted T cells, or PBMCs.

The CDR3 is 14 amino acids. The germline V gene has CDR1 MNHEY and CDR2 SMNVEV (reference sequence). The trim removed 4 bases at V and 7 bases at J, leaving 5 bases unmatched. This clone was detected a few times. Original data processing: Reference gene primer amplification yielded estimated nucleated cell counts. Data came from immunoSEQ multiplex PCR; TCRdb stores just in-frame clones and leaves some out. The DNA gave D and trimming, while V, J and clone size come from that table. The data contain 120,000 or so clones, 75% to 85% of them singletons. This TCR derives from a man aged 35 to 55 with active or convalescent COVID-19. The material sequenced was peripheral blood. This rearrangement joins TRBV27 to TRBJ1-5; 9 bases fit TRBD1. CDR3 in DNA: TGTGCCAGCAGTTCGGGACAGGGCGGCCAGCCCCAGCATTTT. Protein: CASSSGQGGQPQHF.